Presented here are 32 T cell receptor beta chains from one specimen sequenced in a study of blood T cell repertoires in COVID-19. Assay used: immunoSEQ multiplex PCR; TCRdb lists only in-frame clones, some missing. The sample holds some 240,000 clones; roughly 90% are singletons and the top ten take about 6.3%. Sequencing input: peripheral blood. The source is a man aged 55 to 70 who had recovered from COVID-19.

The J gene is TRBJ2-7, the V gene TRBV5-1; 9 nucleotides line up with TRBD1. This CDR3 contains 13 residues. Germline V gives CDR1 SGHRS, CDR2 YFSETQ. V shed 5 bases and J 6 bases; nucleotides not matched to a gene: 6. The CDR3 DNA reads TGCGCCAGCAGGCACGGGACAGGGTCCGAGCAGTACTTC. It yields the protein CASRHGTGSEQYF.

The genes are TRBV7-3 and TRBJ2-5; perhaps TRBD1 as D (6 bases). The germline gives CDR1 SGHTA, CDR2 FQGTGA. The CDR3 extends over 13 amino acids. V was cut by 5 bases and J by 4 bases, with 11 bases left in between. Here the CDR3 reads CASSQTGTETQYF. CDR3 coding DNA: TGTGCCAGCAGCCAGACAGGTACAGAGACCCAGTACTTC. Looking up the rest from reference TRBV7-3 and TRBJ2-5 gives the full variable domain: GAGVSQTPSNKVTEKGKYVELRCDPISGHTALYWYRQSLGQGPEFLIYFQGTGAADDSGLPNDRFFAVRPEGSVSTLKIQRTERGDSAVYLCASSQTGTETQYFGPGTRLLVL.

This clone was counted a single time. The rearrangement links TRBV5-1 to TRBJ1-1; perhaps TRBD1 as D (6 bases). In germline, CDR1 is SGHRS, CDR2 YFSETQ. V dropped 4 bases and J dropped 2 bases, with 12 bases sitting between them. The CDR3 runs 14 residues. The CDR3 loop is CASSQQGGNTEAFF. The CDR3 nucleotides read TGCGCCAGCAGCCAACAGGGCGGAAACACTGAAGCTTTCTTT. Full variable domain (outside the CDR3, taken from reference TRBV5-1 and TRBJ1-1): KAGVTQTPRYLIKTRGQQVTLSCSPISGHRSVSWYQQTPGQGLQFLFEYFSETQRNKGNFPGRFSGRQFSNSRSEMNVSTLELGDSALYLCASSQQGGNTEAFFGQGTRLTVV.

The chain recombines TRBV12-3 or TRBV12-4 with TRBJ2-7, with 8 bases aligning to TRBD1. The CDR3 length is 13 residues. V trimming: 6 bases; J trimming: 7 bases; junction bases outside the gene matches: 8. This CDR3 reads CASSRTGLKEQYF. DNA of the CDR3: TGTGCCAGCAGCCGGACAGGGCTTAAAGAGCAGTACTTC.

This sequence joins TRBV5-1 and TRBJ2-3; 11 nucleotides agree with TRBD2. Germline V gene lookup returns CDR1 SGHRS and CDR2 YFSETQ. The CDR3 has 15 residues. V gave up 6 bases and J gave up 3 bases; unmatched junction bases: 6. The CDR3 is CASKLSGRATDTQYF. In DNA, the CDR3 is TGCGCCAGCAAACTTAGCGGGAGGGCAACAGATACGCAGTATTTT.

This chain connects TRBV2 to TRBJ2-2; 8 bases align to TRBD2. CDR1 is SNHLY, CDR2 FYNNEI, per germline. The CDR3 loop spans 12 amino acids. This CDR3 is CGGGGLTGELFF. The CDR3 nucleotides read TGTGGAGGCGGGGGGCTAACCGGGGAGCTGTTTTTT.

This chain links TRBV11-3 with TRBJ1-1; a possible D gene is TRBD1 (5 bases). There are 13 residues in the CDR3. Germline V CDR1 and CDR2: SGHNT, YENEEA. The V end lost 1 base, the J end lost 11 bases, and 14 bases lay between the germline ends. The CDR3 loop is CASSLGAGESAFF. The CDR3 DNA is TGTGCCAGCAGCTTAGGGGCGGGGGAGTCGGCTTTCTTT.

V is TRBV7-2 and J is TRBJ1-5, with D hard to call. V lost 5 bases and J lost 0, with 14 bases in between. The CDR3 is 16 residues long. CDR1 is SGHTA, CDR2 FQGNSA, per germline. The CDR3 sequence is CASSRSTPYSNQPQHF. The DNA for the CDR3 is TGTGCCAGCAGCCGCTCGACTCCTTATAGCAATCAGCCCCAGCATTTT.

The rearrangement uses TRBV10-3 and TRBJ2-2, with 7 nucleotides matching TRBD1. Germline assignment: CDR1 ENHRY and CDR2 SYGVKD. This CDR3 contains 15 residues. Unmatched junction bases numbered 6, after V lost 3 bases and J lost 5 bases. DNA of the CDR3: TGTGCCATCAGTGAAGGGCAGGGGGAGACCGGGGAGCTGTTTTTT. The encoded protein is CAISEGQGETGELFF.

The V gene is TRBV6-5, the J gene TRBJ1-2; D is uncertain. Germline V gives CDR1 MNHEY, CDR2 SVGAGI. The V and J ends lost 2 bases and 4 bases respectively, with 11 bases between them. This CDR3 region has 14 residues. The chain's CDR3 is CASSYDSDSYGYTF. Here the CDR3 DNA reads TGTGCCAGCAGTTACGATAGCGATTCCTATGGCTACACCTTC.

The rearrangement joins TRBV10-3 to TRBJ2-5; 9 nucleotides agree with TRBD1. Per the germline V gene, CDR1 is ENHRY and CDR2 is SYGVKD. The CDR3 has 15 residues. V gave up 6 bases and J gave up 4 bases; unmatched junction bases: 9. The CDR3 loop is CAISGSGTGTETQYF. In nucleotides, the CDR3 is TGTGCCATCAGCGGATCCGGGACAGGGACAGAGACCCAGTACTTC.

The V gene is TRBV7-2, the J gene TRBJ2-6; D remains ambiguous. The CDR3 sequence is 15 residues long. V lost 5 bases and J lost 1, with 9 bases in between. Germline V gene lookup returns CDR1 SGHTA and CDR2 FQGNSA. The CDR3 region is CASSPPRSGANVLTF. The CDR3 region has the DNA TGTGCCAGCAGCCCCCCGCGGTCTGGGGCCAACGTCCTGACTTTC.

This clone occurred a few times. The chain uses TRBV28 and TRBJ1-1, with TRBD1 identical over 8 bases. In germline, CDR1 is MDHEN, CDR2 SYDVKM. V lost 7 bases and J lost 5; bases outside the gene matches: 6. The CDR3 runs to 13 residues. The CDR3 nucleotides are TGTGCCAGCATCCAGGGGGCGAGGACTGAAGCTTTCTTT. Its translation: CASIQGARTEAFF.

The chain employs TRBV7-3 and TRBJ1-1; 8 bases fit TRBD1. The CDR3 runs 14 residues. Germline values: CDR1 SGHTA, CDR2 FQGTGA. V lost 3 bases and J lost 1; bases outside the gene matches: 1. CDR3 sequence: CASSLTGANTEAFF. The DNA of the CDR3 is TGTGCCAGCAGCTTGACAGGGGCGAACACTGAAGCTTTCTTT.

CDR3 loop: CAISTRSADTQYF. For the CDR3, the DNA is TGTGCCATCAGTACACGTAGCGCAGATACGCAGTATTTT. The chain employs TRBV10-3 and TRBJ2-3, with a possible D match to TRBD2 (5 bases). Germline CDR1 and CDR2: ENHRY and SYGVKD. V lost 5 bases, J lost 4 bases, and 10 bases lay in between. This CDR3 comprises 13 residues.

The chain carries TRBV7-8 and TRBJ1-6, with D perhaps matching TRBD1 (5 bases). Trimming stripped 5 bases from V and 5 bases from J, with 7 bases between. This CDR3 contains 13 residues. Germline-derived CDR1 and CDR2 are SGHVS and FQNEAQ. The CDR3 DNA reads as TGTGCCAGCAGCCCAGGGAATAATTCACCCCTCCACTTT. This gives the protein CASSPGNNSPLHF.

The gene calls are TRBV5-1 and TRBJ1-2; TRBD1 matches 7 bases. The germline V gene encodes CDR1 SGHRS and CDR2 YFSETQ. V lost 4 bases, J lost 2 bases, and 5 bases stayed unmatched. The CDR3 covers 14 residues. This CDR3 reads CASSPGDSNYGYTF. The CDR3 DNA follows: TGCGCCAGCAGCCCGGGGGACAGCAACTATGGCTACACCTTC.

The gene calls are TRBV28 and TRBJ2-7; 9 bases are shared with TRBD2. Germline loops: CDR1 MDHEN, CDR2 SYDVKM. The CDR3 has 13 amino acids. The V gene end was trimmed by 6 bases and the J gene end by 4 bases; junction bases not matched to a gene: 4. DNA for the CDR3: TGTGCCAGCAGGCTAGCGGGAAAATACGAGCAGTACTTC. Residues: CASRLAGKYEQYF.

The chain is built from TRBV6-5 and TRBJ2-3; D might be TRBD1 (6 bases). V was trimmed by 7 bases and J by 1 base, leaving 15 bases between them. This CDR3 is built from 15 residues. Germline lookup yields CDR1 MNHEY and CDR2 SVGAGI. The CDR3 bases are TGTGCCAGCAACCCAACTTCAGGGGGCACAGATACGCAGTATTTT. This encodes CASNPTSGGTDTQYF.

Ten or more counts support this clone. This chain connects TRBV15 to TRBJ2-2; D may be TRBD2 (5 bases). V lost 3 bases to trimming and J lost 7 bases, with 15 bases between them. The length of the CDR3 is 15 residues. In germline, CDR1 is LNHNV, CDR2 YYDKDF (reference sequence). Written as DNA, the CDR3 is TGTGCCACCAGCAGGGAGGCTAGCTACAGCGGGGAGCTGTTTTTT. Translated, it gives CATSREASYSGELFF.

The chain recombines TRBV5-4 with TRBJ1-4; TRBD1 aligns across 7 bases. V was pared by 0 bases and J by 8 bases, with 13 bases of the junction left unmatched. Per the germline V gene, CDR1 is SGHNT and CDR2 is YYREEE (reference sequence). The CDR3 runs 17 residues. CDR3 nucleotides: TGTGCCAGCAGCTTGGCGGCAGGGGGGAGATCTCGCGAAAAACTGTTTTTT. Translation: CASSLAAGGRSREKLFF. The full variable domain, its missing parts supplied by reference TRBV5-4 and TRBJ1-4, is ETGVTQSPTHLIKTRGQQVTLRCSSQSGHNTVSWYQQALGQGPQFIFQYYREEENGRGNFPPRFSGLQFPNYSSELNVNALELDDSALYLCASSLAAGGRSREKLFFGSGTQLSVL.

This rearrangement joins TRBV21-1 to TRBJ2-5; the DNA was not compared with TRBD1, the D call given in the table. TRBV21-1 is flagged as a pseudogene. The CDR3 is made up of 14 amino acids. The CDR3 DNA reads as TGTGCCAGCAGCAAAGGCAGGGGGGACGAGACCCAGTACTTC. It yields the protein CASSKGRGDETQYF.

The chain uses TRBV12-5 and TRBJ2-1; 7 bases line up with TRBD1. This CDR3 is 13 amino acids long. V lost 1 base and J lost 7; bases outside the gene matches: 1. The V gene's germline CDR1 is LGHNT and CDR2 FRNRAP. The CDR3 is CASGLGQGNEQFF. DNA of the CDR3: TGTGCTAGTGGTTTGGGACAGGGAAATGAGCAGTTCTTC.

This clone occurred once. The chain couples TRBV6-5 to TRBJ2-1, with 9 positions matching TRBD1. Trimming removed 4 bases from V and 8 bases from J; junction bases left unmatched: 12. This CDR3 spans 16 amino acids. Germline-derived CDR1 and CDR2 are MNHEY and SVGAGI. CDR3 protein: CASSSLGTGTQDEQFF. Here the CDR3 DNA reads TGTGCCAGCAGTTCCTTGGGGACAGGGACCCAAGATGAGCAGTTCTTC.

CDR3 DNA sequence: TGTGCCAGCAGCTTAGGAGCTAGCTTGAACACCGGGGAGCTGTTTTTT. As protein: CASSLGASLNTGELFF. The J gene is TRBJ2-2, the V gene TRBV7-9, with D possibly being TRBD2 (5 bases). V gave up 1 base and J gave up 1 base, with 10 bases separating them. This CDR3 contains 16 residues. Germline-derived CDR1 and CDR2 are SEHNR and FQNEAQ (reference sequence).

This clone was picked up many times. The chain couples TRBV11-1 to TRBJ1-4; D possibly corresponds to TRBD1 (5 bases). V was shortened by 4 bases and J by 8 bases, with 17 bases between the two germline ends. Germline V CDR1 and CDR2: SGHAT, FQDESV (reference sequence). This CDR3 has 15 amino acids. The CDR3 DNA reads as TGTGCCAGCAGCTCGACAGTGGGCGAGTTGGAAAAACTGTTTTTT. Encoded protein: CASSSTVGELEKLFF.

The chain has TRBV19 and TRBJ2-1, with D perhaps matching TRBD2 (6 bases). Germline CDR1 is LNHDA and CDR2 is SQIVND (reference sequence). CDR3 length: 13 residues. V was trimmed by 3 bases and J by 9 bases, leaving 12 bases between them. The CDR3 DNA follows: TGTGCCAGTAGTATCACGACTAGTTTTGAGCAGTTCTTC. This sequence encodes CASSITTSFEQFF.

The genes are TRBV5-4 and TRBJ1-1, with 9 bases identical to TRBD1. Trimming cost V 0 bases and J 5 bases; bases outside gene matches: 5. CDR1 and CDR2 from the germline V gene are SGHNT and YYREEE (reference sequence). The CDR3 has 15 amino acids. Here the CDR3 DNA reads TGTGCCAGCAGCTTGGGACAGGGGGTTGGGACTGAAGCTTTCTTT. Its translation: CASSLGQGVGTEAFF.

The V and J genes are TRBV7-2 and TRBJ2-7; TRBD2 matches at 9 bases. Germline CDR1 reads SGHTA; CDR2 reads FQGNSA. J gave up 3 bases and V 1 base, and 1 base lay outside the gene matches. This CDR3 region has 14 residues. CDR3 sequence: CASSLVAGDYEQYF. CDR3 coding DNA: TGTGCCAGCAGCTTAGTAGCGGGAGACTACGAGCAGTACTTC.

CDR3: CASSYGSGFEQYF. As DNA, the CDR3 is TGTGCCAGCAGTTACGGGTCAGGGTTTGAGCAGTACTTC. The chain is built from TRBV6-2 or TRBV6-3 and TRBJ2-7, with D tentatively TRBD1 (5 bases). The length of the CDR3 is 13 residues. V shed 2 bases and J shed 7 bases, with 12 bases lying between them. Germline CDR1 and CDR2: MNHEY and SVGEGT.

This chain connects TRBV27 to TRBJ2-1, with TRBD2 matching over 11 bases. The CDR3 loop spans 15 amino acids. Unmatched junction bases numbered 5, after V lost 5 bases and J lost 5 bases. CDR1 and CDR2 from the germline V gene are MNHEY and SMNVEV (reference sequence). In DNA, the CDR3 is TGTGCCAGCAGTCTCGGGACTAGCGGCAACAATGAGCAGTTCTTC. Translation: CASSLGTSGNNEQFF.

The V call is TRBV7-8, the J call TRBJ1-2, with D possibly matching TRBD1 (5 bases). This CDR3 has 14 amino acids. Per the germline V gene, CDR1 is SGHVS and CDR2 is FQNEAQ. Trimming pared 5 bases from V and 6 bases from J, leaving 16 bases between. CDR3 loop: CASSPRLGEDGYTF. In DNA form, the CDR3 reads TGTGCCAGCAGCCCTCGTTTAGGGGAGGATGGCTACACCTTC.